This T cell receptor beta chain was retrieved from a study of blood T cell repertoires in COVID-19. Overall study: Donors in the United States, Italy and Spain gave samples during acute or convalescent COVID-19. Sources were T cells, B-cell-depleted T cells, or PBMCs; the material itself was cDNA or gDNA.

This clone was picked up one time. Those enrolled in Seattle joined during active infection and were followed longitudinally afterward. Germline V lookup: CDR1 LGHNA, CDR2 YSLEER. This CDR3 contains 16 residues. Trimming removed 2 bases at V and 4 bases at J, with 17 bases between. Produced via immunoSEQ multiplex PCR; TCRdb's table is partial and in-frame only. The repertoire holds more than 80,000 clones, with 70% to 90% as singletons. Sequenced input: peripheral blood. The TCR sequence derives from a woman older than 75 with COVID-19, enrolled during active disease. This sequence joins TRBV4-3 and TRBJ1-2; D possibly corresponds to TRBD1 (5 bases). The CDR3 DNA sequence: TGCGCCAGCAGCCAATACGGGGGACCTCTCCCCTATGGCTACACCTTC. This encodes CASSQYGGPLPYGYTF.